Listed here is a single T cell receptor beta chain. The antigen is not known. V shed 4 bases, J shed 4 bases, and the junction held 7 bases outside the gene matches. The CDR3 runs 16 residues. From germline, CDR1 is DFQATT and CDR2 SNEGSKA (reference sequence). This sample is drawn from a study of CD8+CD57+ T cells in acquired aplastic anemia. Looking at the study overall: 3.2 ug was the average amount of DNA from sorted CD4+ and CD8+ cells.

Study observations and caveats: A set of roughly 27 CD8+ CDR3 sequences was shared between patients and controls, and these sequences appeared highly expressed in patients. Significance was not reached for CD8+ Simpson's diversity between patients and controls.

The authors sequenced patients whose flow cytometry had shown CD8+CD57+ cell expansion. Profiles of TCR beta VDJ and CDR3 were generated from a genomic DNA template. MiXCR, applied by TCRdb to the reads, yields one record per CDR3 protein. The sample lists 200,000 to 250,000 distinct CDR3 sequences, 47% occurring once. V usage is TRBV20-1 and J usage is TRBJ2-3; 14 bases line up with TRBD2. The sequence came from a human donor with aplastic anemia. Source material: sorted CD4+, CD8+, or CD8+CD57+ T cells (not recorded which) from PBMCs. CDR3 sequence (DNA): TGCAGTGCTATAGAGGGGACTAGCGGGGGCGCAGATACGCAGTATTTT. This translates into CSAIEGTSGGADTQYF.